What follows are 13 T cell receptor beta chains derived from one specimen sequenced in a study of T cells after yellow fever vaccination. From the 5' RACE reads, TCRdb called clonotypes with MiXCR, one entry per CDR3 protein. In the table there are approximately 70,000 distinct CDR3 sequences, less than 8.5% of which are singletons. The source was CD8+ T cells sorted from PBMCs, collected around 45 days after the first yellow fever vaccination. The receptors were gathered from a man younger than 35 who received the YFV17D yellow fever vaccine.

This clonotype was observed many times. This chain uses TRBV6-1 with TRBJ2-1; either TRBD1 or TRBD2 may fit D (6 bases each). Trimming stripped 11 bases from V and 10 bases from J, with 21 bases between. CDR1 is MNHNS and CDR2 is SASEGT in the germline V gene. The CDR3 has 13 residues. The CDR3 spells CAGRKGGEGEQFF. The CDR3 DNA reads TGTGCCGGCCGTAAGGGGGGAGAGGGCGAGCAGTTCTTC.

This clonotype appeared many times. The V gene is TRBV7-9, the J gene TRBJ1-5; D is unclear. V was shortened by 3 bases and J by 5 bases, with 5 bases between the two germline ends. The CDR3 covers 12 residues. Germline V gene data show CDR1 as SEHNR and CDR2 as FQNEAQ (reference sequence). The CDR3 DNA reads as TGTGCCAGCAGCTTTGCAGATCAGCCCCAGCATTTT. This codes for CASSFADQPQHF. Drawing the rest from reference TRBV7-9 and TRBJ1-5, the complete variable domain is DTGVSQNPRHKITKRGQNVTFRCDPISEHNRLYWYRQTLGQGPEFLTYFQNEAQLEKSRLLSDRFSAERPKGSFSTLEIQRTEQGDSAMYLCASSFADQPQHFGDGTRLSIL.

This clonotype was picked up many times. The V and J genes are TRBV6-2 or TRBV6-3 and TRBJ2-7; D gene unclear. The ends were cut back, 4 bases at V and 1 base at J, with 8 bases in the middle. This CDR3 spans 13 amino acids. The germline gives CDR1 MNHEY, CDR2 SVGEGT. The CDR3 nucleotides are TGTGCCAGCAGTTCCCCTTGGTCCTACGAGCAGTACTTC. This sequence encodes CASSSPWSYEQYF.

This clonotype occurred many times. The chain recombines TRBV5-5 with TRBJ2-7; perhaps TRBD1 as D (6 bases). CDR1 is SGHKS and CDR2 is YYEKEE in the germline V gene (reference sequence). The CDR3 spans 15 residues. Trimming removed 3 bases at V and 3 bases at J, with 16 bases between. This chain's CDR3 is CASSYYGQSHYEQYV. CDR3 in DNA: TGTGCCAGCAGCTACTACGGACAGTCCCACTACGAGCAGTACGTC.

This clonotype was seen a handful of times. The chain combines TRBV29-1 with TRBJ1-2; TRBD1 matches 11 bases. Germline-derived CDR1 and CDR2 are SQVTM and ANQGSEA. The CDR3 consists of 13 residues. The ends lost 2 bases at V and 7 bases at J; junction bases unmatched: 3. The CDR3 region is CSVEKDRGPGYTF. The CDR3 DNA is TGCAGCGTTGAAAAGGACAGGGGGCCTGGCTACACCTTC.

This clonotype occurred many times. The chain is built from TRBV4-2 and TRBJ2-7, with 8 bases lining up with TRBD2. J was trimmed by 5 bases and V by 1 base; bases with no gene match: 7. Germline V lookup: CDR1 LGHNA, CDR2 YNFKEQ. CDR3 length equals 15 residues. The CDR3 protein is CASSQVLGLAHEQYF. In DNA form, the CDR3 reads TGTGCCAGCAGCCAAGTCCTAGGACTAGCTCACGAGCAGTACTTC.

This clonotype came up many times. The chain carries TRBV29-1 and TRBJ2-2, with D unclear. The CDR3 runs 13 residues. Per germline, CDR1 SQVTM and CDR2 ANQGSEA. Trimming removed 2 bases at V and 2 bases at J, with 6 bases between. For the CDR3, the DNA is TGCAGCGTTGAACGTACAAACACCGGGGAGCTGTTTTTT. Protein sequence: CSVERTNTGELFF.

This clonotype was picked up a small number of times. CDR3 coding DNA: TGTGCCAGCAGCCAAGACACGTCGGAGACCCAGTACTTC. Translating gives CASSQDTSETQYF. This chain uses TRBV3-1 with TRBJ2-5; D is unclear. Per germline, CDR1 LGHDT and CDR2 YNNKEL (reference sequence). This CDR3 spans 13 amino acids. Trimming removed 0 bases at V and 5 bases at J, with 7 bases between.

This clonotype has ten or more counts. The chain combines TRBV6-2 or TRBV6-3 with TRBJ2-7, with D tentatively TRBD2 (6 bases). V was shortened by 0 bases and J by 0 bases, with 6 bases between the two germline ends. The CDR3 spans 14 residues. Germline CDR1 is MNHEY and CDR2 is SVGEGT. The DNA of the CDR3 is TGTGCCAGCAGTTACTCGACTAGCTCCTACGAGCAGTACGTC. Translation: CASSYSTSSYEQYV.

This clonotype was seen many times. J is TRBJ1-4 and V is TRBV10-3; D may be TRBD1 (5 bases). This CDR3 is built from 14 residues. Trimming removed 0 bases from V and 8 bases from J, with 10 bases in between. Germline loops: CDR1 ENHRY, CDR2 SYGVKD. Here the CDR3 reads CAISESGGEEKLFF. CDR3 nucleotide sequence: TGTGCCATCAGTGAGTCTGGAGGGGAGGAAAAACTGTTTTTT.

The chain carries TRBV9 and TRBJ1-2; D gene unclear. The CDR3 is made up of 15 amino acids. Trimming left V 4 bases short and J 2 bases short, with 15 bases between. Germline CDR1 is SGDLS and CDR2 is YYNGEE. For the CDR3, the DNA is TGTGCCAGCAGCCCATCATCTTCGCCCAACTATGGCTACACCTTC. It specifies CASSPSSSPNYGYTF.

This clonotype was picked up many times. The chain joins TRBV28 to TRBJ2-5, with D possibly being TRBD1 or TRBD2 (5 bases each). V was cut by 4 bases and J by 4 bases, with 10 bases left in between. CDR3 size: 13 residues. Germline CDR1 is MDHEN and CDR2 is SYDVKM. The CDR3 loop reads CASSWGSPETQYF. The CDR3 nucleotides read TGTGCCAGCAGTTGGGGGTCACCAGAGACCCAGTACTTC.

This clonotype was detected a few times. The chain uses TRBV12-3 or TRBV12-4 and TRBJ1-1; 10 nucleotides line up with TRBD1. This CDR3 is 15 amino acids long. The V segment lost 5 bases and the J segment 4 bases; nucleotides outside the gene matches: 7. CDR3 bases: TGTGCCAGCAGTGCGGATGGGACAGGGGCCACTGAAGCTTTCTTT. This codes for CASSADGTGATEAFF.